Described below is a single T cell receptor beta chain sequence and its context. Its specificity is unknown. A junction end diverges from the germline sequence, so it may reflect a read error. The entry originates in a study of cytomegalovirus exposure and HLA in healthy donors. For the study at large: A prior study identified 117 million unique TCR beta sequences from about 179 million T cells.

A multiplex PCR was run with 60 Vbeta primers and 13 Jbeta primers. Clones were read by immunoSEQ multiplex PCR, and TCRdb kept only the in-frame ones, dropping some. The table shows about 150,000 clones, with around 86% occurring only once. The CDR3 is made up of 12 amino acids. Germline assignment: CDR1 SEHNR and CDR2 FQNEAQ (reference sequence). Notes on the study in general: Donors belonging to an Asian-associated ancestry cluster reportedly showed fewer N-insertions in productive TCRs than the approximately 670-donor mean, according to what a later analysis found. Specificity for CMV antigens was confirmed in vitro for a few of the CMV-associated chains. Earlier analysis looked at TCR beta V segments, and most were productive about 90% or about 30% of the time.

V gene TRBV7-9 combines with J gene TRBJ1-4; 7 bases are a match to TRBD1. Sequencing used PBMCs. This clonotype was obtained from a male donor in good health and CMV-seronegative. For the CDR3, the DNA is TGTGCCAGCAGCTTTCTAACCGGGACAGCCTATTTT. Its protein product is CASSFLTGTAYF.